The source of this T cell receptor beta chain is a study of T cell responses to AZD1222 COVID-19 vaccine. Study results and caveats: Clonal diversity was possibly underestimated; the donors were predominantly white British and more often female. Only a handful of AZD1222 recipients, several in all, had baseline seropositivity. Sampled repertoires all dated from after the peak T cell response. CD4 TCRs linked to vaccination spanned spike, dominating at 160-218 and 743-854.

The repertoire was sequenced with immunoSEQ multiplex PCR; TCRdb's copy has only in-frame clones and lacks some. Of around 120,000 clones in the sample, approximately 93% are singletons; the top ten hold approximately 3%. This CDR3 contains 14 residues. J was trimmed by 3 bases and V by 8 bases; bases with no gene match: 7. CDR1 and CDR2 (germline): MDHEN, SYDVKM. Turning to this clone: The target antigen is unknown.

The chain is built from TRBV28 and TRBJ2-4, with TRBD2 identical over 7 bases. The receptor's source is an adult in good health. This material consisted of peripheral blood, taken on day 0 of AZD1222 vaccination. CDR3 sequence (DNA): TGTGCCAGCCTCGCCCGGGGGGACAAAAACATTCAGTACTTC. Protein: CASLARGDKNIQYF.